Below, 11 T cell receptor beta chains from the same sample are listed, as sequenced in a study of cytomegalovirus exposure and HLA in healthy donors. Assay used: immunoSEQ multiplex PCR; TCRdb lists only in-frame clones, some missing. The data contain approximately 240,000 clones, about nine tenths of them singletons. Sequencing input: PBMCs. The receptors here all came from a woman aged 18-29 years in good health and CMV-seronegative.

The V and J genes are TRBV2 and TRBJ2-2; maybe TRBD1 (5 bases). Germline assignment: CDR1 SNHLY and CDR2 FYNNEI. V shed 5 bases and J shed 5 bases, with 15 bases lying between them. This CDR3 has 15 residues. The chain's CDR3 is CASSQWAGRTGELFF. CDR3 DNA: TGTGCCAGCAGTCAGTGGGCAGGGCGGACCGGGGAGCTGTTTTTT.

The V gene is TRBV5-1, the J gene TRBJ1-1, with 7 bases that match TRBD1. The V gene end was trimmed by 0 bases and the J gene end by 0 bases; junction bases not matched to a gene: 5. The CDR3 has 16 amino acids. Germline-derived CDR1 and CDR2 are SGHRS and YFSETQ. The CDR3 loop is CASSLVPGQMNTEAFF. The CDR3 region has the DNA TGCGCCAGCAGCTTGGTTCCGGGACAGATGAACACTGAAGCTTTCTTT.

In nucleotides, the CDR3 is TGCGCCAGCAGCTTGGGCACGCGGGAAAAACTGTTTTTT. This translates into CASSLGTREKLFF. V gene TRBV5-1 combines with J gene TRBJ1-4, with D uncertain. The CDR3 length is 13 residues. Deletions cut 0 bases from V and 8 bases from J, with 8 bases between. Looked up from germline, CDR1 is SGHRS and CDR2 is YFSETQ.

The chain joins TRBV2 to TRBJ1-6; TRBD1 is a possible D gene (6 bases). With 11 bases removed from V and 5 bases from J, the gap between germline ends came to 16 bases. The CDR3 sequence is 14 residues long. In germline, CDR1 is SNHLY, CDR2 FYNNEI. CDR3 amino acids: CASSWTENNSPLHF. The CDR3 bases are TGTGCCTCGAGTTGGACAGAGAATAATTCACCCCTCCACTTT.

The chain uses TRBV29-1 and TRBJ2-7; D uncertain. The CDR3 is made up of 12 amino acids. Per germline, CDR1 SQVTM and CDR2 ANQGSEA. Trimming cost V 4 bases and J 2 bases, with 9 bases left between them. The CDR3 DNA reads TGCAGCGTTGTCCGCGGCGCCTACGAGCAGTACTTC. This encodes CSVVRGAYEQYF.

The CDR3 protein is CATYAMGRGNTIYF. The CDR3 nucleotides read TGTGCCACCTACGCGATGGGGAGAGGAAACACCATATATTTT. The chain recombines TRBV6-1 with TRBJ1-3; no firm D call. The CDR3 covers 14 residues. Trimming pared 10 bases from V and 4 bases from J, leaving 17 bases between. CDR1 MNHNS and CDR2 SASEGT come from the germline V gene.

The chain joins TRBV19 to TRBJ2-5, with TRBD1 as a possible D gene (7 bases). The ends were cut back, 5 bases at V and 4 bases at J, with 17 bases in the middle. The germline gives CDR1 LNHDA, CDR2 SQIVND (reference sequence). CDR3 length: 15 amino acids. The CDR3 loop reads CASSVQQGRTETQYF. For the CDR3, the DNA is TGTGCCAGTAGTGTACAACAGGGGAGGACAGAGACCCAGTACTTC.

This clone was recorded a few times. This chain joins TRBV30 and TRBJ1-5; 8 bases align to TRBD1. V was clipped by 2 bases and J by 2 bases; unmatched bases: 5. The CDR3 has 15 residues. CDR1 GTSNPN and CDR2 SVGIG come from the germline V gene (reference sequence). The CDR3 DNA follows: TGTGCCTGGAGTACAGGGGGGGGTGGCAATCAGCCCCAGCATTTT. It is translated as CAWSTGGGGNQPQHF.

CDR3: CASSLGIGTVILNEQFF. In DNA, the CDR3 is TGTGCCAGCAGCTTGGGGATCGGGACAGTTATTCTCAATGAGCAGTTCTTC. The rearrangement joins TRBV5-6 to TRBJ2-1; 7 positions agree with TRBD1. Germline-derived CDR1 and CDR2 are SGHDT and YYEEEE. V lost 0 bases and J lost 6; bases outside the gene matches: 12. This CDR3 has 17 residues.

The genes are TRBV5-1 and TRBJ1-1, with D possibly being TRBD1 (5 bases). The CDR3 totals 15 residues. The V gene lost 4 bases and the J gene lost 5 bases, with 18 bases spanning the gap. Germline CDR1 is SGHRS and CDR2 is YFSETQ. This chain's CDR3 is CASSPNPARATEAFF. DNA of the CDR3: TGCGCCAGCAGCCCCAATCCCGCCAGGGCGACTGAAGCTTTCTTT.

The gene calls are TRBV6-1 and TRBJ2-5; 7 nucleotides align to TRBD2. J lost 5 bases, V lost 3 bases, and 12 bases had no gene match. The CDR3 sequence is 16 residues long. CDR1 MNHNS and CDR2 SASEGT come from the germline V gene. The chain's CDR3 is CASSDFRGGRGETQYF. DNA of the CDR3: TGTGCCAGCAGTGACTTTAGGGGCGGGAGAGGGGAGACCCAGTACTTC.